The clone carrying this T cell receptor beta chain was seen once. Positive CCR7 selection of CD45RO-negative cells yielded the naive CD8 cells, and terminally differentiated effector memory CD45RA+ cells were excluded. This CDR3 spans 15 amino acids. The germline V gene has CDR1 SGHNT and CDR2 YYREEE (reference sequence). V shed 9 bases and J shed 4 bases, with 20 bases lying between them. Genomic DNA of every subset was divided equally among multiple immunoSEQ plates. Sequencing was performed with immunoSEQ multiplex PCR; in TCRdb, only in-frame clones are kept and a portion is missing. The repertoire holds about 2.1 million clones, 90% to 95% seen once, with about 1.6% in the top ten. This record belongs to a study of shared clonotypes between healthy human individuals. About the study: A couple of female and a few male donors aged 18 to 49 were enrolled.

Sequenced sample: naive CD8+ T cells from PBMCs. The clonotype was recovered from a man between 18 and 35 years old in good health. Some clones in this sample may be carry-over from other donors' samples. The chain employs TRBV5-4 and TRBJ1-5; D is undetermined. CDR3 protein: CATNNGNIGNQPQHF. CDR3 coding DNA: TGTGCCACCAACAACGGGAATATCGGGAATCAGCCCCAGCATTTT. Combining the CDR3 with reference TRBV5-4 and TRBJ1-5 gives the whole variable domain ETGVTQSPTHLIKTRGQQVTLRCSSQSGHNTVSWYQQALGQGPQFIFQYYREEENGRGNFPPRFSGLQFPNYSSELNVNALELDDSALYLCATNNGNIGNQPQHFGDGTRLSIL.